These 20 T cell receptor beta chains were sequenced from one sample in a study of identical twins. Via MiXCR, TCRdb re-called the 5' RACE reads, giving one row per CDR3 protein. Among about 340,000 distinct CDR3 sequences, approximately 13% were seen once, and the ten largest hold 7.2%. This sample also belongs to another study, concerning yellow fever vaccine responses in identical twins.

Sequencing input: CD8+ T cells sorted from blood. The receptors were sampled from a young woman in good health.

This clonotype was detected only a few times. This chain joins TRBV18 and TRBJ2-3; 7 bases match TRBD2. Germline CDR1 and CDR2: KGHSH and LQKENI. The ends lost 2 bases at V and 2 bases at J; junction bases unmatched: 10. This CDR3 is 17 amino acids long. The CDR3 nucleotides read TGTGCCAGCTCACCATCCTCCAGGAGGGACTACACAGATACGCAGTATTTT. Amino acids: CASSPSSRRDYTDTQYF.

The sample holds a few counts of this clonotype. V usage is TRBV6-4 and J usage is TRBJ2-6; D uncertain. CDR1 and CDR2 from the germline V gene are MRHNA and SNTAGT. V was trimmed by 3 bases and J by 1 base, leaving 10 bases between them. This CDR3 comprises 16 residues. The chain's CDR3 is CASSEGSNSGANVLTF. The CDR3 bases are TGTGCCAGCAGTGAGGGCAGTAATTCTGGGGCCAACGTCCTGACTTTC.

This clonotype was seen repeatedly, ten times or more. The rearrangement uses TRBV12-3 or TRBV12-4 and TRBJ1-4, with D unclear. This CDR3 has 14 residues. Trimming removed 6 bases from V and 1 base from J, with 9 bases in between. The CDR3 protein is CASRRGKTNEKLFF. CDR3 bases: TGTGCCAGCAGACGCGGAAAAACTAATGAAAAACTGTTTTTT.

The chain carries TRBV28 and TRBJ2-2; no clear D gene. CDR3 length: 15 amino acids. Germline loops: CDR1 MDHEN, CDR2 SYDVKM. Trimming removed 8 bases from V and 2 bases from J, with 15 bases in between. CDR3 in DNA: TGTGCCAGCCGCTTTACCGACGGTAACACCGGGGAGCTGTTTTTT. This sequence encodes CASRFTDGNTGELFF.

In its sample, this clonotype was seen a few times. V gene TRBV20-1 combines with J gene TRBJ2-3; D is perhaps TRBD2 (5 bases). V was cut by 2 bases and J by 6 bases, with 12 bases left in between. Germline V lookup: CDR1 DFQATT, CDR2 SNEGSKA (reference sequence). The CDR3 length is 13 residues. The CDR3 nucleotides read TGCAGTGCTAGACTGGGAGTAGGGGATACGCAGTATTTT. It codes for CSARLGVGDTQYF.

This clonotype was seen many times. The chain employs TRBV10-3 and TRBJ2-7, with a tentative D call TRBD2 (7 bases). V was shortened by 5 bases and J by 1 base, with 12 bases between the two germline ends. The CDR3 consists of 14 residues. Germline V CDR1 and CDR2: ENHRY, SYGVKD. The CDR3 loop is CAISRGADSYEQYV. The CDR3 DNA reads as TGTGCCATCAGTCGGGGGGCCGATTCCTACGAGCAGTACGTC.

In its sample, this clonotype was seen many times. CDR3 in DNA: TGCGCCAGCAGCCGAGGACAGTTAGTTATCGACAAGACTAACTATGGCTACACCTTC. Encoded protein: CASSRGQLVIDKTNYGYTF. The chain combines TRBV4-1 with TRBJ1-2; maybe TRBD1 (6 bases). CDR3 length equals 19 residues. Trimming cost V 4 bases and J 0 bases, with 24 bases left between them. The germline gives CDR1 MGHRA, CDR2 YSYEKL.

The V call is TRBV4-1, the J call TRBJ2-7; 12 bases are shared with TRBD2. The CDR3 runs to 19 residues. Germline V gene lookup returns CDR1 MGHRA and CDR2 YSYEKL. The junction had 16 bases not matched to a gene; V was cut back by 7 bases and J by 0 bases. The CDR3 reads CASTPGGTSGYPLSYEQYF. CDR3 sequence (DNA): TGCGCCAGCACCCCGGGAGGGACTAGCGGGTATCCTCTCTCCTACGAGCAGTACTTC.

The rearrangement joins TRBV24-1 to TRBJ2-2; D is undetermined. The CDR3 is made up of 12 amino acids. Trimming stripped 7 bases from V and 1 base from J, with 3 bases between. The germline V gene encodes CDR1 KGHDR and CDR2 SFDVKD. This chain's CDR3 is CATRGNTGELFF. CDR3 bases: TGTGCCACCAGGGGGAACACCGGGGAGCTGTTTTTT.

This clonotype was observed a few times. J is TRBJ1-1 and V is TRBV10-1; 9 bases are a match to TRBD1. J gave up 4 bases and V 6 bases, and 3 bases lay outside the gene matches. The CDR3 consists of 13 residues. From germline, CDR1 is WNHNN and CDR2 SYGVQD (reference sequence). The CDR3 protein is CASRGQGSTEAFF. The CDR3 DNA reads TGCGCCAGCAGGGGACAGGGATCCACTGAAGCTTTCTTT.

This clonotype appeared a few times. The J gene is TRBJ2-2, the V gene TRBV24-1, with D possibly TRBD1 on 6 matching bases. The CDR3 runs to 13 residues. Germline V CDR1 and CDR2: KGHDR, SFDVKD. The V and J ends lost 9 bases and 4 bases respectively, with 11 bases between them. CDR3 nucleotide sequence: TGTGCCACCGCCGGGACAACCACCGGGGAGCTGTTTTTT. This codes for CATAGTTTGELFF.

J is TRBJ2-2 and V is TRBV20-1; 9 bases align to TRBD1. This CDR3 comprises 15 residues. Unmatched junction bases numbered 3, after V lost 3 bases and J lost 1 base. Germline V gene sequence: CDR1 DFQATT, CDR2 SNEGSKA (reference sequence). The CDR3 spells CSARGTGKNTGELFF. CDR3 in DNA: TGCAGTGCTAGGGGGACAGGGAAGAACACCGGGGAGCTGTTTTTT.

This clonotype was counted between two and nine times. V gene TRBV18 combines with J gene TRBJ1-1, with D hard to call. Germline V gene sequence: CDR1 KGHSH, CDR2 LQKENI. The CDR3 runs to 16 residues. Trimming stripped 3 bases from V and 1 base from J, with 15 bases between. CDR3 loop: CASSPRLEGGNTEAFF. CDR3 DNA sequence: TGTGCCAGCTCACCCAGATTGGAGGGCGGGAACACTGAAGCTTTCTTT.

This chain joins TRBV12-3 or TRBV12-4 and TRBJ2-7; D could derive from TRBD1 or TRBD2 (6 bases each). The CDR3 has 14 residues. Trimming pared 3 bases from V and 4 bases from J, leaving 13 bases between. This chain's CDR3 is CASSFYREAYEQYF. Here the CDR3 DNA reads TGTGCCAGCAGTTTTTACAGGGAGGCTTACGAGCAGTACTTC.

The chain's CDR3 is CASSVSGLTWGTQYF. The CDR3 DNA follows: TGTGCCAGCAGCGTATCCGGACTAACTTGGGGGACCCAGTACTTC. This sequence joins TRBV9 and TRBJ2-5; TRBD2 is a possible D gene (6 bases). Trimming stripped 1 base from V and 7 bases from J, with 17 bases between. Germline V lookup: CDR1 SGDLS, CDR2 YYNGEE. This CDR3 is built from 15 residues.

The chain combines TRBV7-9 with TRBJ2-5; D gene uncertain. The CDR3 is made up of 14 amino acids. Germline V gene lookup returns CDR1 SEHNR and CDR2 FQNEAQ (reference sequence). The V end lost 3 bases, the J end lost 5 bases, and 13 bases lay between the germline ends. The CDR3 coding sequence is TGTGCCAGCAGCTTGGTTGAGTCTGGGGAGACCCAGTACTTC. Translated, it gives CASSLVESGETQYF.

This CDR3 is CASSQGEAISYEQYF. Here the CDR3 DNA reads TGTGCCAGCAGCCAAGGAGAGGCCATATCCTACGAGCAGTACTTC. The gene calls are TRBV4-2 and TRBJ2-7; no reliable D call. There are 15 residues in the CDR3. From germline, CDR1 is LGHNA and CDR2 YNFKEQ. V shed 1 base and J shed 1 base, with 11 bases lying between them.

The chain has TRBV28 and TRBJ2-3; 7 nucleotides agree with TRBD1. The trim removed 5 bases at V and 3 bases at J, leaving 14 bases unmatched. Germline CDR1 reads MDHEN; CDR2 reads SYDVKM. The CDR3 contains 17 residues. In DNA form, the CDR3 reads TGTGCCAGCAGTGTCCTAGGGACAGCACGATATACAGATACGCAGTATTTT. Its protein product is CASSVLGTARYTDTQYF.

CDR3 sequence reads: CASSNGQNYNEQFF. CDR3 DNA: TGTGCCAGCAGTAACGGACAGAACTACAATGAGCAGTTCTTC. The chain recombines TRBV2 with TRBJ2-1, with D possibly being TRBD1 (6 bases). The CDR3 spans 14 residues. Trimming shortened V by 5 bases and J by 3 bases, and 11 bases separated the two germline ends. The germline CDR1 and CDR2 sequences are SNHLY and FYNNEI.

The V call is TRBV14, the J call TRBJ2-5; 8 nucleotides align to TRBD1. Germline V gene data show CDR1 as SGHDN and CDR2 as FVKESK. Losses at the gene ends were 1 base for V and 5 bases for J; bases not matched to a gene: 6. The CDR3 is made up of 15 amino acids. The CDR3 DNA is TGTGCCAGCAGCCAAGTATCAGGGGGCTTTGAGACCCAGTACTTC. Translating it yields CASSQVSGGFETQYF.